These T cell receptor beta chains were read from a single sample in a study of blood T cell repertoires in COVID-19. Only in-frame clones appear in the TCRdb table, and some are missing; sequencing was by immunoSEQ multiplex PCR. The sample holds 200,000 to 250,000 clones; 80% to 85% are singletons and the top ten take about 5%. Sequencing used peripheral blood. The source is a woman aged 70-85 years with COVID-19, enrolled during active disease. The CDR3 runs from the conserved cysteine through the conserved F or W. D genes are given only for firm matches. The listing skips clone size in some rows; elsewhere it reads once, few, many or a size class.

. | TRBJ2-1 | few | TRBV6-1 | TGTGCCAGCAGTGATCCTGGGGTAGGGGCATCGGGGCAGTTCTTC | CASSDPGVGASGQFF
. | TRBJ1-4 | . | TRBV28 | TGTGCCAGCAGCGCACAGGCCACCGGGGGTGAAAAACTGTTTTTT | CASSAQATGGEKLFF
. | TRBJ1-2 | . | TRBV24-1 | TGTGCCACCAGTGACCCCCCGAGGCAGGGAAACTATGGCTACACCTTC | CATSDPPRQGNYGYTF
. | TRBJ2-1 | . | TRBV27 | TGTGCCAGCAACCGCGGCCTGCCAGGGGCGCAAAATGAGCAGTTCTTC | CASNRGLPGAQNEQFF
. | TRBJ1-3 | once | TRBV29-1 | TGCAGCGCCCAGCCTAGCGACTCTGGAAACACCATATATTTT | CSAQPSDSGNTIYF
. | TRBJ2-5 | . | TRBV5-8 | TGTGCCAGCAGCTTGGGTGCGGGGCACCAAGAGACCCAGTACTTC | CASSLGAGHQETQYF
. | TRBJ1-2 | . | TRBV28 | TGTGCCAGCGCCCTAACTAACTATGGCTACACCTTC | CASALTNYGYTF
. | TRBJ2-1 | . | TRBV6-5 | TGTGCCAGCAGTTACTCGATTAAAGGGGACTGGGAATTCTTC | CASSYSIKGDWEFF
TRBD1 | TRBJ1-5 | . | TRBV28 | TGTGCCAGCAGAGGGACAGGGGTGAGCAATCAGCCCCAGCATTTT | CASRGTGVSNQPQHF
TRBD2 | TRBJ2-1 | . | TRBV6-5 | TGTGCCAGCAGTTACACAAGGACTAGCGGCTACAATGAGCAGTTCTTC | CASSYTRTSGYNEQFF
. | TRBJ2-4 | . | TRBV4-1 | TGCGCCAGCAGCCAAGATACGGAAACACAGTTAGGCATTCAGTACTTC | CASSQDTETQLGIQYF
. | TRBJ2-7 | . | TRBV25-1 | TGTGCCTCCGGACTGACGAACAGCTACGAGCAGTACTTC | CASGLTNSYEQYF
. | TRBJ1-2 | . | TRBV19 | TGTGCCAGTAGTATTGGGCAGTCGCCCTATGGCTACACCTTC | CASSIGQSPYGYTF
. | TRBJ2-7 | few | TRBV10-3 | TGTGCCATCAGGGGCGGGCGGGCCCCTGAGTACTTC | CAIRGGRAPEYF
TRBD1 | TRBJ1-4 | . | TRBV7-6 | TGTGCCAGCAGCTTAGTTAGGGACAGGAATGAAAAACTGTTTTTT | CASSLVRDRNEKLFF
. | TRBJ1-5 | few | TRBV7-2 | TGTGCCAGCAGCTCGGGAAGGGTCGGGAATCAGCCCCAGCATTTT | CASSSGRVGNQPQHF
TRBD1 | TRBJ1-6 | . | TRBV27 | TGTGCCAGCAGCCCCTCCGACAGGGGGACTTCACCCCTCCACTTT | CASSPSDRGTSPLHF
TRBD2 | TRBJ2-7 | . | TRBV19 | TGTGCCAGTAGTCAGCTAGCGGGAAGGTCCGAGCAGTACTTC | CASSQLAGRSEQYF
. | TRBJ1-5 | . | TRBV19 | TGTGCCAGTAGCGATCAGAAACAGCCCCAGCATTTT | CASSDQKQPQHF
. | TRBJ2-7 | few | TRBV27 | TGTGCCAGCAGTTTAACTGTTAGCGGATCCTACGAGCAGTACTTC | CASSLTVSGSYEQYF
TRBD1 | TRBJ2-5 | once | TRBV24-1 | TGTGCCACCAGATCCGGGACAGGGACATTCGAGACCCAGTACTTC | CATRSGTGTFETQYF